This T cell receptor (beta chain) was captured by sequencing in a study of regulatory T cells in long-lasting Graves disease. Study conclusions and caveats: Favoring TRBV28, TRBJ1-2 and TRBJ2-5 was a feature seen in persistent disease. Accuracy was perhaps lowered by the small sample size.

The TCR beta library used iRepertoire HTBI primers with Arm-PCR amplification of CDR3. TCRdb re-derived calls from the multiplex PCR reads in MiXCR, one entry per CDR3 protein. The repertoire holds around 470,000 distinct CDR3 sequences, with less than 15% as singletons. Time point specified: newly diagnosed GD, antithyroid drugs for less than 3 months. Scientists built the TCR library using RNA that was extracted from PBMCs. Germline V gene sequence: CDR1 MNHNS, CDR2 SASEGT. V shed 3 bases and J 0 bases; nucleotides not matched to a gene: 1. The CDR3 is 14 residues long. This clonotype was seen a handful of times. Its antigen remains unknown. These data were also reused for a study on T cells in Graves' hyperthyroidism and ophthalmopathy. That work states: First-round RT-PCR of the TCR CDR3 relied on the HTBI primer set. Separating ophthalmopathy from stable hyperthyroidism was achieved by a 13 V-J model.

The TCR sequence derives from a woman aged 45-59 years with Graves disease. Sequences were derived from peripheral blood mononuclear cells (PBMCs), sampled at new diagnosis, from a patient treated with antithyroid drugs. This chain joins TRBV6-1 and TRBJ2-7; 8 nucleotides match TRBD1. As DNA, the CDR3 is TGTGCCAGCAGTGAGACAGGGGCCTCCTACGAGCAGTACTTC. Amino acids: CASSETGASYEQYF.